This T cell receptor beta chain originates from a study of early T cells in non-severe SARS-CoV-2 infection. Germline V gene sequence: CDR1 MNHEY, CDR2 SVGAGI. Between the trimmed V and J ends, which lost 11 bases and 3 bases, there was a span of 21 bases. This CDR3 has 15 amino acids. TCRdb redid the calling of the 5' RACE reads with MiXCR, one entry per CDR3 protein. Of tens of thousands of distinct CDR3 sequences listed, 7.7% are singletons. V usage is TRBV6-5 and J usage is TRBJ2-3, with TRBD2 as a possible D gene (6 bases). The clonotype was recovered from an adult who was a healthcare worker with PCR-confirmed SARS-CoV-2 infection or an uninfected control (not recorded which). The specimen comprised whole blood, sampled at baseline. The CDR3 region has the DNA TGTGCCTCCCGACCGCGGGGCATGTTAACAGATACGCAGTATTTT. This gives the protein CASRPRGMLTDTQYF.